This T cell receptor (beta chain) was recorded in a study of T-cell reconstitution after alpha-beta-depleted transplantation in children. Study results and limitations: The main origin of T-cell counts and diversity one year after transplant was newly produced T cells. It was surviving recipient T cells and thymic progenitors that gave some patients high TCRbeta diversity at day 60. Alpha-beta T cells about two months after transplant reportedly derived from several hundred expanded graft clones.

This clonotype was detected many times. What it recognizes is unknown. As it was prepared, the TCRbeta library received unique molecular identifiers. From the PCR reads, TCRdb called clonotypes with MiXCR, one entry per CDR3 protein. The sample consists of 200,000 to 250,000 distinct CDR3 sequences, under 30% of them appearing once. The germline V gene encodes CDR1 KGHDR and CDR2 SFDVKD. V dropped 4 bases and J dropped 5; count of bases not matched to a gene: 15. The CDR3 loop spans 17 amino acids. The TCR originated in a girl between 2 and 10 years old with Fanconi anemia, due to receive a stem cell transplant. The chain links TRBV24-1 to TRBJ2-7, with TRBD2 identical over 8 bases. Specimen: PBMCs, collected before TCRalphabeta/CD19-depleted stem cell transplant. The CDR3: CATSDRTGTSRYDEQYF. CDR3 nucleotides: TGTGCCACCAGTGACCGCACCGGGACTAGTCGTTATGACGAGCAGTACTTC.